This TCR beta chain is from a study of shared clonotypes between healthy human individuals. Across the study: For every donor, three CD4 naive, three CD4 memory, two CD8 naive and one CD8 memory plates were used. Regarding the study as a whole: Among donors, the sharing of clonotypes was expected to be influenced by sequencing depth.

This clone has more than one count but fewer than ten. Its target is unknown. Under the authors' procedure: With immunoSEQ giving junction-only sequences and no quality scores, filtering differed. Profiled with immunoSEQ multiplex PCR; TCRdb holds only in-frame clones, not every one. The D gene and trimming were derived from the DNA, and the V and J assignments and clone size from that table. The sample consists of roughly 680,000 clones, 55% to 75% of them appearing once. The J segment lost 8 bases and the V segment lost 7 bases, leaving 7 bases of the junction unmatched. Germline CDR1 is ENHRY and CDR2 is SYGVKD. The CDR3 is made up of 12 amino acids.

Sequencing was done on a sample of memory CD4+ T cells sorted from blood. Subset meaning: CD45RA-negative fraction. The chain links TRBV10-3 to TRBJ1-2; 7 bases agree with TRBD1. This receptor was obtained from a woman aged 25 to 45 in good health. This CDR3 is CAITRTGGGYTF. CDR3 nucleotides: TGTGCCATCACCAGGACAGGCGGGGGCTACACCTTC.